These 20 T cell receptor beta chains originate from one sample sequenced in a study of OX40 agonist ivuxolimab in advanced cancers. Assay: immunoSEQ multiplex PCR; the TCRdb copy retains only in-frame clones and omits some. The repertoire holds around 36,000 clones, with roughly nine tenths as singletons. The sample was CD4+ or CD8+ T cells sorted from blood, taken in a trial of the OX40 agonist ivuxolimab. These receptors all come from an adult with an advanced solid tumor such as melanoma, head and neck, liver or kidney cancer.

This rearrangement joins TRBV19 to TRBJ1-3, with D uncertain. In germline, CDR1 is LNHDA, CDR2 SQIVND (reference sequence). The CDR3 runs to 11 residues. Trimming took off 10 bases at V and 0 bases at J, with 4 bases between the two ends. CDR3: CAIFSGNTIYF. DNA for the CDR3: TGTGCCATCTTCTCTGGAAACACCATATATTTT. Using reference TRBV19 and TRBJ1-3 for the parts outside the CDR3, the full variable domain is DGGITQSPKYLFRKEGQNVTLSCEQNLNHDAMYWYRQDPGQGLRLIYYSQIVNDFQKGDIAEGYSVSREKKESFPLTVTSAQKNPTAFYLCAIFSGNTIYFGEGSWLTVV.

The chain has TRBV18 and TRBJ2-7, with TRBD1 identical over 7 bases. J was trimmed by 2 bases and V by 3 bases; bases with no gene match: 4. CDR1 is KGHSH, CDR2 LQKENI, per germline. The CDR3 is made up of 14 amino acids. This CDR3 reads CASSPRDSTYEQYF. CDR3 DNA: TGTGCCAGCTCACCCAGGGACAGCACCTACGAGCAGTACTTC. Full variable domain (outside the CDR3, taken from reference TRBV18 and TRBJ2-7): NAGVMQNPRHLVRRRGQEARLRCSPMKGHSHVYWYRQLPEEGLKFMVYLQKENIIDESGMPKERFSAEFPKEGPSILRIQQVVRGDSAAYFCASSPRDSTYEQYFGPGTRLTVT.

This clone occurred once. V and J are TRBV5-8 and TRBJ2-7; D possibly corresponds to TRBD1 (5 bases). Looked up from germline, CDR1 is SGHTS and CDR2 is YDEGEE. The CDR3 extends over 14 amino acids. V lost 4 bases to trimming and J lost 0 bases, with 11 bases between them. The CDR3 here is CASSPTDISYEQYF. In nucleotides, the CDR3 is TGTGCCAGCAGCCCGACGGACATCTCCTACGAGCAGTACTTC.

The V call is TRBV2, the J call TRBJ2-7; a possible D gene is TRBD1 (6 bases). This CDR3 spans 15 amino acids. Trimming removed 5 bases from V and 5 bases from J, with 19 bases in between. CDR1 SNHLY and CDR2 FYNNEI come from the germline V gene. This CDR3 is CASSPPEQGVHEQYF. CDR3 bases: TGTGCCAGCAGTCCTCCCGAACAGGGTGTCCACGAGCAGTACTTC.

This rearrangement joins TRBV4-1 to TRBJ1-1; 7 positions match TRBD1. Per germline, CDR1 MGHRA and CDR2 YSYEKL. V lost 4 bases, J lost 0 bases, and 5 bases stayed unmatched. The CDR3 contains 15 residues. Here the CDR3 reads CASSPWDSLNTEAFF. As DNA, the CDR3 is TGCGCCAGCAGCCCCTGGGACAGTTTGAACACTGAAGCTTTCTTT.

The V and J genes are TRBV19 and TRBJ1-1; D gene ambiguous. Per the germline V gene, CDR1 is LNHDA and CDR2 is SQIVND (reference sequence). The CDR3 is 11 amino acids. The V gene lost 7 bases and the J gene lost 4 bases, with 7 bases spanning the gap. The CDR3 DNA is TGTGCCAGTAAGTTGGGCACTGAAGCTTTCTTT. It yields the protein CASKLGTEAFF.

This chain uses TRBV4-1 with TRBJ2-1, with 13 bases matching TRBD2. Germline lookup yields CDR1 MGHRA and CDR2 YSYEKL. V shed 4 bases, J shed 4 bases, and the junction held 7 bases outside the gene matches. The CDR3 runs 17 residues. Written as DNA, the CDR3 is TGCGCCAGCAGCCGAAGAGGGACTAGCGGGGCTTACAATGAGCAGTTCTTC. Residues: CASSRRGTSGAYNEQFF.

The rearrangement links TRBV7-6 to TRBJ1-1; 11 nucleotides agree with TRBD1. CDR1 is SGHVS and CDR2 is FNYEAQ in the germline V gene. Losses at the gene ends were 5 bases for V and 4 bases for J; bases not matched to a gene: 6. The CDR3 length is 15 residues. This CDR3 reads CASSVGQGVVTEAFF. CDR3 DNA: TGTGCCAGCAGCGTGGGACAGGGGGTTGTCACTGAAGCTTTCTTT.

The chain couples TRBV11-2 to TRBJ2-7, with 7 nucleotides matching TRBD1. V lost 4 bases to trimming and J lost 6 bases; unmatched junction nucleotides: 3. Germline V gene sequence: CDR1 SGHAT, CDR2 FQNNGV. The CDR3 length is 12 residues. The CDR3 DNA is TGTGCCAGCAGCTCGACAGGGCTCGAGCAGTACTTC. Protein product: CASSSTGLEQYF.

The rearrangement joins TRBV4-1 to TRBJ2-2, with 8 positions matching TRBD1. Germline CDR1 is MGHRA and CDR2 is YSYEKL. V was clipped by 3 bases and J by 3 bases; unmatched bases: 3. The CDR3 totals 15 residues. This CDR3 is CASSQTGVYTGELFF. The CDR3, as DNA: TGCGCCAGCAGCCAGACAGGGGTGTACACCGGGGAGCTGTTTTTT.

V usage is TRBV19 and J usage is TRBJ1-2; maybe TRBD1 (6 bases). The V end lost 4 bases, the J end lost 8 bases, and 17 bases lay between the germline ends. Germline CDR1 reads LNHDA; CDR2 reads SQIVND (reference sequence). The CDR3 runs to 14 residues. This chain's CDR3 is CASSTGDTLGGYTF. CDR3 sequence (DNA): TGTGCCAGTAGTACAGGGGACACCTTGGGGGGCTACACCTTC.

This chain connects TRBV6-5 to TRBJ2-2; D is possibly TRBD1 (6 bases). Deletions cut 6 bases from V and 5 bases from J, with 10 bases between. Per germline, CDR1 MNHEY and CDR2 SVGAGI. The CDR3 sequence is 13 residues long. Written as DNA, the CDR3 is TGTGCCAGCAGCTTACAGGGAACCGGGGAGCTGTTTTTT. Translated: CASSLQGTGELFF.

Here the CDR3 DNA reads TGTGCCAGCAGCTTTAGTGGGAATGAGCAGTTCTTC. It encodes CASSFSGNEQFF. This chain links TRBV5-4 with TRBJ2-1, with D uncertain. CDR3 length: 12 residues. The germline V and J ends were trimmed by 2 bases and 7 bases, with 7 bases remaining between them. CDR1 is SGHNT, CDR2 YYREEE, per germline (reference sequence).

The chain employs TRBV2 and TRBJ2-7, with a possible D match to TRBD1 (6 bases). The CDR3 spans 13 residues. CDR1 SNHLY and CDR2 FYNNEI come from the germline V gene. Trimming stripped 6 bases from V and 2 bases from J, with 11 bases between. CDR3 bases: TGTGCCAGCAGCCCGGACAGCGCCTACGAGCAGTACTTC. Translating it yields CASSPDSAYEQYF.

This chain uses TRBV6-6 with TRBJ1-4, with TRBD1 as a possible D gene (5 bases). Germline-derived CDR1 and CDR2 are MNHNY and SVGAGI (reference sequence). The CDR3 is made up of 16 amino acids. The ends were cut back, 5 bases at V and 2 bases at J, with 15 bases in the middle. For the CDR3, the DNA is TGTGCCAGCAGTACCCTCCTCAGGGCCACTAATGAAAAACTGTTTTTT. Translating gives CASSTLLRATNEKLFF.

The chain uses TRBV30 and TRBJ1-1; 7 bases map to TRBD1. The V segment lost 2 bases and the J segment 3 bases; nucleotides outside the gene matches: 3. Germline V gene data show CDR1 as GTSNPN and CDR2 as SVGIG (reference sequence). The CDR3 totals 13 residues. The CDR3 loop reads CAWSYTGDTEAFF. The DNA for the CDR3 is TGTGCCTGGAGTTATACAGGGGACACTGAAGCTTTCTTT.

The V gene is TRBV19, the J gene TRBJ2-6, with D perhaps assigned TRBD1 or TRBD2 (5 bases each). Trimming shortened V by 6 bases and J by 3 bases, and 21 bases separated the two germline ends. The CDR3 has 18 amino acids. In germline, CDR1 is LNHDA, CDR2 SQIVND (reference sequence). CDR3 loop: CASSTMLGPPIGANVLTF. CDR3 nucleotides: TGTGCCAGTAGCACTATGTTGGGACCTCCTATTGGGGCCAACGTCCTGACTTTC.

The table lists this clone with a count of one. The chain has TRBV6-5 and TRBJ2-5; 7 bases agree with TRBD2. Germline V gives CDR1 MNHEY, CDR2 SVGAGI. V lost 0 bases, J lost 2 bases, and 3 bases stayed unmatched. The CDR3 runs 15 residues. DNA of the CDR3: TGTGCCAGCAGTTACTCTGGGGGGGATCAAGAGACCCAGTACTTC. Translated, it gives CASSYSGGDQETQYF.

Comment on this clone: The same CDR3 arises from other DNA sequences in this sample as well. This chain links TRBV30 with TRBJ2-7; no definite D call. The germline V gene encodes CDR1 GTSNPN and CDR2 SVGIG (reference sequence). This CDR3 has 11 amino acids. V lost 0 bases to trimming and J lost 6 bases, with 6 bases between them. The CDR3 region has the DNA TGTGCCTGGAGTGTATCCCGCGAGCAGTACTTC. It codes for CAWSVSREQYF.

CDR3 sequence (DNA): TGCGCCAGCAGCGACGGGACAGACAACTACGAGCAGTACTTC. Translation gives CASSDGTDNYEQYF. The chain joins TRBV5-1 to TRBJ2-7, with 7 bases matching TRBD1. The CDR3 covers 14 residues. V shed 4 bases and J 3 bases; nucleotides not matched to a gene: 7. CDR1 is SGHRS, CDR2 YFSETQ, per germline.